This T cell receptor (beta chain) was identified in a study of T cell clonotyping in hematopoietic cell transplantation. Across the study: Pretransplant recipient samples were taken after cytoreduction. Study-level findings and limits: Few recipient clonotypes overlapped donors; over 95% were de novo at given depth. Graft donor and pretransplant recipient Inverse Simpson Index values predicted broader posttransplant TCR diversity.

The data were produced by immunoSEQ multiplex PCR, yet TCRdb's version contains in-frame clones alone and is incomplete. The sample has about 45,000 clones; roughly 80% are singletons. The CDR3 consists of 14 residues. Germline V gene sequence: CDR1 SGDLS, CDR2 YYNGEE. Comments on this clone: Its target is not known. One end of the junction fails to match germline, which may point to a read error.

Time point noted: recipient sample about 28 days before transplant, after cytoreduction. The TCR sequence derives from a man aged 55 to 70 with myelodysplastic syndrome. Some clones in this sample may be carry-over from other donors' samples. The chain couples TRBV9 to TRBJ1-1; unclear D gene. The source material was peripheral blood mononuclear cells, sampled before stem cell transplant. In DNA form, the CDR3 reads TGTGCCAGCAGCGTAGAACCTCAGAACTCTGAAGCTTTCTTT. Encoded protein: CASSVEPQNSEAFF.